This TCR beta chain was retrieved from a study of cytomegalovirus exposure and HLA in healthy donors. The PCR used 60 Vbeta and 13 Jbeta primers. Data came from immunoSEQ multiplex PCR; TCRdb stores just in-frame clones and leaves some out. The sample lists fewer than 150,000 clones, approximately 80% occurring once. The CDR3 runs to 14 residues. Germline trimming cut 7 bases from V and 1 base from J; bases unmatched to any gene: 9. Germline assignment: CDR1 SQVTM and CDR2 ANQGSEA. Sequenced material: PBMCs. The sequence came from a female donor in good health and CMV-seropositive. This chain uses TRBV29-1 with TRBJ1-1; the match to TRBD1 covers 7 bases. CDR3 protein: CSALPGQQNTEAFF. The DNA for the CDR3 is TGCAGCGCTTTGCCGGGACAGCAGAACACTGAAGCTTTCTTT.